The following is a T cell receptor (beta chain) sequence with its context. What it recognizes is unknown. Some clones are missing from TCRdb's copy, which holds only in-frame ones; the method was immunoSEQ multiplex PCR. The sample shows 85,000 to 130,000 clones, over 75% of them seen only once. Mismatch repair deficiency was confirmed in all patients, by PCR or immunohistochemistry. A few pembrolizumab responders had their TCRs sequenced. The record originates from a study of PD-1 blockade in mismatch repair-deficient tumors. Study as a whole: Patients had eleven to twelve mismatch repair-deficient cancer types, all previously treated and progressing. General observations from the study: Rapid post-treatment expansion, then contraction, generally preceding radiologic response, marked tumor-resident clones.

Trimming shortened V by 4 bases and J by 1 base, and 16 bases separated the two germline ends. The CDR3 is 16 residues long. Germline V gene data show CDR1 as KGHSH and CDR2 as LQKENI. This sequence joins TRBV18 and TRBJ1-2; D perhaps matches TRBD1 (6 bases). The origin of this receptor is an adult with mismatch repair-deficient cancer. Sequenced material: peripheral blood, taken approximately 35 weeks after starting pembrolizumab. In DNA form, the CDR3 reads TGTGCCAGCTCACTCTCACAGCAACAGGGTAACTATGGCTACACCTTC. Translation: CASSLSQQQGNYGYTF. The whole variable domain, remainder taken from reference TRBV18 and TRBJ1-2, is NAGVMQNPRHLVRRRGQEARLRCSPMKGHSHVYWYRQLPEEGLKFMVYLQKENIIDESGMPKERFSAEFPKEGPSILRIQQVVRGDSAAYFCASSLSQQQGNYGYTFGSGTRLTVV.